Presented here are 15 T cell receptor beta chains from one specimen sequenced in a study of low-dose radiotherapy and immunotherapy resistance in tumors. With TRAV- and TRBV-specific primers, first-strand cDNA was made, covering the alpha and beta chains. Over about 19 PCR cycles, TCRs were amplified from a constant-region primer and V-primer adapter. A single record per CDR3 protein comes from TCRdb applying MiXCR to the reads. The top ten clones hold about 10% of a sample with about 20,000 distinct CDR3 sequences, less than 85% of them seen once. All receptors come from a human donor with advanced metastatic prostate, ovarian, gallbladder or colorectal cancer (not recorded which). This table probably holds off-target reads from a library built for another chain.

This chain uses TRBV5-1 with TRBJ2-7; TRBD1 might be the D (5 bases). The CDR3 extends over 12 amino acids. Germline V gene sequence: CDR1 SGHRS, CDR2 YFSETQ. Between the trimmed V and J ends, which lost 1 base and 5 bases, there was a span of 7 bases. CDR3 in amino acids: CASSLSRDEQYF. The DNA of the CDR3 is TGCGCCAGCAGCTTGAGCAGGGACGAGCAGTACTTC.

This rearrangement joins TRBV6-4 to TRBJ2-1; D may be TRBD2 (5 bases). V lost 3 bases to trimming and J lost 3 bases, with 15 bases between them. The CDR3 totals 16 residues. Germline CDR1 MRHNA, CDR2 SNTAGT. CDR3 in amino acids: CASSEFNGEGYNEQFF. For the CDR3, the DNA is TGTGCCAGCAGTGAGTTTAATGGCGAGGGCTACAATGAGCAGTTCTTC.

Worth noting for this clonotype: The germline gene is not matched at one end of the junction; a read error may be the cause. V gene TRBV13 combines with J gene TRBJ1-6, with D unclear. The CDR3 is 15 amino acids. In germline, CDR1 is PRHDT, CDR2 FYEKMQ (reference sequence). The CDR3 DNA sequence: TGTGCAGAGAGTTCCTCTAACACCAATGCAGGCAAATCAACCTTT. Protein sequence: CAESSSNTNAGKSTF.

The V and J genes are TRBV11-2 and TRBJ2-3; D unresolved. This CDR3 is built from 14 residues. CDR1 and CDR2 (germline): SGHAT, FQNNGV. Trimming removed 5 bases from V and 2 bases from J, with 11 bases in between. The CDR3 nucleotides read TGTGCCAGCAGCATTACGGAGCTCACAGATACGCAGTATTTT. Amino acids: CASSITELTDTQYF.

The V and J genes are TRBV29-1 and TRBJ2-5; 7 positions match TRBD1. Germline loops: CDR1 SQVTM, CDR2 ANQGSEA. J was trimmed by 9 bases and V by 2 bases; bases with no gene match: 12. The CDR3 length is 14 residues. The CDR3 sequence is CSVEMGKVRGPQYF. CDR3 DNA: TGCAGCGTTGAAATGGGGAAAGTAAGGGGGCCCCAGTACTTC.

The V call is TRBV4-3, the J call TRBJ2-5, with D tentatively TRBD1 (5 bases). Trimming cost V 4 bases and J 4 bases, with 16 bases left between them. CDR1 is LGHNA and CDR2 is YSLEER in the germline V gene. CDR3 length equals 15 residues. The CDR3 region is CASSPRDSWGETQYF. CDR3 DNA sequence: TGCGCCAGCAGCCCCCGAGACAGTTGGGGAGAGACCCAGTACTTC.

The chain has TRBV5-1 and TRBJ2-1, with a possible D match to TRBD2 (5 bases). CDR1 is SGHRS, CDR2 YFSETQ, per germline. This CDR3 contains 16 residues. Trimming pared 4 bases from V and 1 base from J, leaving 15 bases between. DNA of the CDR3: TGCGCCAGCAGCAGGAGCGGAGGAGGTTCCTACAATGAGCAGTTCTTC. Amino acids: CASSRSGGGSYNEQFF.

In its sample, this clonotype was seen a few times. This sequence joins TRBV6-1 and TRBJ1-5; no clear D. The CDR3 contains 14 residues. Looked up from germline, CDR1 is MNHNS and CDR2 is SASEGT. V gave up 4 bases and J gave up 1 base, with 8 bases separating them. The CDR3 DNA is TGTGCCAGCAGTGCCGCTCAGAGCAATCAGCCCCAGCATTTT. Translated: CASSAAQSNQPQHF.

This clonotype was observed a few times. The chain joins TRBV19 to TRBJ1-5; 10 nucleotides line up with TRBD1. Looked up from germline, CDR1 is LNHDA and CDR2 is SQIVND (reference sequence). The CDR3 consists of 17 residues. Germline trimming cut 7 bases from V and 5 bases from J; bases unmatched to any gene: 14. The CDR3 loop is CASIDTGGGQGYQPQHF. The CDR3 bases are TGTGCCAGTATCGACACAGGTGGGGGACAGGGGTATCAGCCCCAGCATTTT.

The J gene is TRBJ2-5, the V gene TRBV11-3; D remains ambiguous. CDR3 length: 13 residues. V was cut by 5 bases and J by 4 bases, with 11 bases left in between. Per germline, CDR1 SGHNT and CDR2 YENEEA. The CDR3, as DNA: TGTGCCAGCAGCGAGCAGATGGGAGAGACCCAGTACTTC. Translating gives CASSEQMGETQYF.

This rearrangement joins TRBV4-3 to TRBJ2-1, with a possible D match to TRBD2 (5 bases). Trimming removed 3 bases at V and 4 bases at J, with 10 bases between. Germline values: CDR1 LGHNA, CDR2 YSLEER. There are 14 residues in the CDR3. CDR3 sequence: CASSQDWIYNEQFF. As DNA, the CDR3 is TGCGCCAGCAGCCAGGACTGGATTTACAATGAGCAGTTCTTC.

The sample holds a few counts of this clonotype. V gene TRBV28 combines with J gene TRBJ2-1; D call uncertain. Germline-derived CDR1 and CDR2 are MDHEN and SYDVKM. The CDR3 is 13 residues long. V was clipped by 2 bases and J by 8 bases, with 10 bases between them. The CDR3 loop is CASSLRNPHEQFF. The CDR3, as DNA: TGTGCCAGCAGTTTACGGAACCCCCATGAGCAGTTCTTC.

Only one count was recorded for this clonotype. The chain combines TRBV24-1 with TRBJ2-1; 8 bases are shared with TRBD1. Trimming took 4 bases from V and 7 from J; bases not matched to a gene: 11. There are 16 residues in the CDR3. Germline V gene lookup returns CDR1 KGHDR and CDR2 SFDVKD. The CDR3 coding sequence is TGTGCCACCAGTGACCCAAAGACAGGGGCCGAAAATGAGCAGTTCTTC. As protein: CATSDPKTGAENEQFF.

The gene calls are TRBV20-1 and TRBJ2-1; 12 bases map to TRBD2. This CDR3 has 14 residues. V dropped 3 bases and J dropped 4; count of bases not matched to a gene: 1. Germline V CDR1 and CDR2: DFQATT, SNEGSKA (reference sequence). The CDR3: CSARGLAGYNEQFF. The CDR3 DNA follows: TGCAGTGCTAGGGGACTAGCGGGTTACAATGAGCAGTTCTTC.

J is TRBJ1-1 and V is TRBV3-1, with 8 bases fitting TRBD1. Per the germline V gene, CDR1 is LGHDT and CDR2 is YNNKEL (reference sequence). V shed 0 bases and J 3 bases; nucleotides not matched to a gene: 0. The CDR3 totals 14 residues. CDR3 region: CASSQEQGDTEAFF. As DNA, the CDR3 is TGTGCCAGCAGCCAAGAACAGGGGGACACTGAAGCTTTCTTT. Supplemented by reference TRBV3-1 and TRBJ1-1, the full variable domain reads DTAVSQTPKYLVTQMGNDKSIKCEQNLGHDTMYWYKQDSKKFLKIMFSYNNKELIINETVPNRFSPKSPDKAHLNLHINSLELGDSAVYFCASSQEQGDTEAFFGQGTRLTVV.